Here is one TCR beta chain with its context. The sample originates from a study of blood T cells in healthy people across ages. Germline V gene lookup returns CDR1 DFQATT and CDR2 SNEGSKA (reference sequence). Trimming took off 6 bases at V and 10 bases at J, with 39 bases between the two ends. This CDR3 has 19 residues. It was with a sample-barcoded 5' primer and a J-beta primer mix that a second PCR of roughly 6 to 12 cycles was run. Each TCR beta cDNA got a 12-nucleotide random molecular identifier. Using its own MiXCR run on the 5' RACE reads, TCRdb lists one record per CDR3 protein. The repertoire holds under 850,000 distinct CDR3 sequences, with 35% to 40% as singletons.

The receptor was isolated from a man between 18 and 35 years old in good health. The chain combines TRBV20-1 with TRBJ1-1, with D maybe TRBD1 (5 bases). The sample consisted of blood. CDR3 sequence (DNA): TGCAGTGCCAGCGGACCGGGGGAGAAAGGTGGCCGTTCTTATGATGGAGCTTTCTTT. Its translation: CSASGPGEKGGRSYDGAFF.